This entry describes one TCR beta chain. Its antigen is currently unknown. This was the immunoSEQ v3 assay. Profiled with immunoSEQ multiplex PCR; TCRdb holds only in-frame clones, not every one. The data hold fewer than 25,000 clones, with about 71% observed a single time. The data belong to a study of TIL therapy for anti-PD-1-resistant metastatic lung cancer. Study-level results: TIL clonotype persistence in blood showed no apparent association with response.

Time point indicated: pre-treatment sample, taken before nivolumab and TIL therapy. Patients were adults with stage 4 NSCLC. Sequences were derived from blood, sampled at baseline. The sequence was obtained from a person aged 25 to 80 with non-small cell lung cancer.

CDR3 residues: CASSSGTGAYNEQFF. In DNA form, the CDR3 reads TGTGCCAGCAGCTCCGGGACAGGGGCCTACAATGAGCAGTTCTTC. The chain carries TRBV7-2 and TRBJ2-1; the match to TRBD1 covers 10 bases. Germline V gene lookup returns CDR1 SGHTA and CDR2 FQGNSA. The CDR3 loop spans 15 amino acids. After removal of 4 bases from V and 2 bases from J, the junction contained 2 bases not matched to a gene.